This T cell receptor (beta chain) stems from a study of T cell responses to AZD1222 COVID-19 vaccine. Whole-study findings and limits: Unmutated regions of variants are reportedly targeted by nearly half of spike-specific TCRs. Donors in the cohort were predominantly white British and more often female, and clonal diversity was possibly underestimated. Among vaccine-associated CD4 TCRs, coverage spanned spike, with dominance at 160-218 and 743-854.

The germline V and J ends were trimmed by 5 bases and 4 bases, with 12 bases remaining between them. Germline loops: CDR1 GTSNPN, CDR2 SVGIG (reference sequence). There are 12 residues in the CDR3. As for this clone: The antigen remains unidentified.

Assay: immunoSEQ multiplex PCR; the TCRdb copy retains only in-frame clones and omits some. The table includes roughly 66,000 clones, around 90% detected once. This sample comprised peripheral blood, obtained 28 days after the second dose of the MenACWY control vaccine. J is TRBJ2-7 and V is TRBV30; D is uncertain. This clonotype was sampled from an adult who received the MenACWY meningococcal vaccine as a control. The CDR3 DNA sequence: TGTGCCTGGTCCCCCGACATTTACGAGCAGTACTTC. Translation gives CAWSPDIYEQYF.